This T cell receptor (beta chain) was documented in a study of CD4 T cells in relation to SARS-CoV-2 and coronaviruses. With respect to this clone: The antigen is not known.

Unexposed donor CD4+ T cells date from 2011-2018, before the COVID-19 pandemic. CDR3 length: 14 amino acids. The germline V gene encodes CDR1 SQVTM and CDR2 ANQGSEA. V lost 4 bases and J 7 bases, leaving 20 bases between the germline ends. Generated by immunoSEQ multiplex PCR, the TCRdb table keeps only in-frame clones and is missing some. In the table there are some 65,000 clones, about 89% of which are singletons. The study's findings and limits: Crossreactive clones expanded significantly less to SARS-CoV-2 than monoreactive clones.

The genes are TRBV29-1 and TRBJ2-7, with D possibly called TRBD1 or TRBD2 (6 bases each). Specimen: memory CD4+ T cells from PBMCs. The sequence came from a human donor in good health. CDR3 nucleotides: TGCAGCGTTGTGCGGGACACCTCCGCAGGTGAGCAGTACTTC. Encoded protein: CSVVRDTSAGEQYF.